This T cell receptor (beta chain) was documented in a study of technical replicates of blood from several donors. This CDR3 contains 13 residues. Germline loops: CDR1 GTSNPN, CDR2 SVGIG (reference sequence). J was trimmed by 3 bases and V by 3 bases; bases with no gene match: 4. Using immunoSEQ multiplex PCR, the repertoire was profiled, and TCRdb retains in-frame clones only, with some absent. The table records under 85,000 clones, 85% to 95% of them present only once. The sequence was obtained from a human donor in good health. Input material: T cells isolated from PBMCs. The rearrangement links TRBV30 to TRBJ1-2; 7 bases are a match to TRBD1. The CDR3 nucleotides read TGTGCCTGGAGAGTCCAGGGGGACTATGGCTACACCTTC. Translation: CAWRVQGDYGYTF.